Below, one T cell receptor (beta chain) is given with its context. What it binds is not known. Data came from immunoSEQ multiplex PCR; TCRdb stores just in-frame clones and leaves some out. This table holds around 2.3 million clones, 90% to 97% found once. This record belongs to a study of shared clonotypes between healthy human individuals. Study observations and caveats: Rarefaction analysis demonstrated incomplete sorted-subset sequencing notwithstanding large depth.

Per germline, CDR1 WNHNN and CDR2 SYGVQD (reference sequence). The CDR3 totals 14 residues. V lost 2 bases to trimming and J lost 1 base, with 8 bases between them. The sample consisted of naive CD4+ T cells sorted from blood. Sample subset: CD45RA+ positively selected. The clonotype comes from a man between 18 and 29 years old in good health. This chain connects TRBV10-1 to TRBJ1-1; no reliable D call. The CDR3 nucleotides read TGCGCCAGCAGTGAGGGTTCTCAGAACACTGAAGCTTTCTTT. This codes for CASSEGSQNTEAFF.